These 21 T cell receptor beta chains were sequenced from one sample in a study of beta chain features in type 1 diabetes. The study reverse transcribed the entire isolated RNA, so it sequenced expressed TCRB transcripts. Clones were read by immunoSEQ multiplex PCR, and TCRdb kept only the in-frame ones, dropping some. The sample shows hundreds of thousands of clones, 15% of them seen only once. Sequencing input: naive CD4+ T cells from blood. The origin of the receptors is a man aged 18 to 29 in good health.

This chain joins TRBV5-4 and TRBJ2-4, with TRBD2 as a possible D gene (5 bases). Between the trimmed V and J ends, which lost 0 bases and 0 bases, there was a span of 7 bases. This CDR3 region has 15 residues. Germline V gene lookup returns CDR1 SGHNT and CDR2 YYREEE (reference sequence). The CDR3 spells CASSLGTLAKNIQYF. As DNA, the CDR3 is TGTGCCAGCAGCTTGGGGACTCTAGCCAAAAACATTCAGTACTTC.

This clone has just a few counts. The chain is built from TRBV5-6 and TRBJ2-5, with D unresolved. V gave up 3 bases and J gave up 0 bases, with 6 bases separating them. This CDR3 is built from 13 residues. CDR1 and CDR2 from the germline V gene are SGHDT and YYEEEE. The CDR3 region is CASSSPNQETQYF. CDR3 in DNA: TGTGCCAGCAGCTCTCCCAACCAAGAGACCCAGTACTTC.

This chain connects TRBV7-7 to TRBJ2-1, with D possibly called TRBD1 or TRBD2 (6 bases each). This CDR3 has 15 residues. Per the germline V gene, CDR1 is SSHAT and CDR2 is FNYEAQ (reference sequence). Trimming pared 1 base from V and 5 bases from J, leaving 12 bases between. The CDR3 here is CASSLGRGGHNEQFF. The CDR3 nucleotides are TGTGCCAGCAGCTTAGGCAGGGGAGGCCACAATGAGCAGTTCTTC.

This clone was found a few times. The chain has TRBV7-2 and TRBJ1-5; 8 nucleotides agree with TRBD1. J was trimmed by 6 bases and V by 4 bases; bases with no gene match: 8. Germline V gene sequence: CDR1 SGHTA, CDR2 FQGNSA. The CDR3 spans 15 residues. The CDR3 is CASSWGQVIGQPQHF. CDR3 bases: TGTGCCAGCAGCTGGGGACAGGTCATCGGTCAGCCCCAGCATTTT.

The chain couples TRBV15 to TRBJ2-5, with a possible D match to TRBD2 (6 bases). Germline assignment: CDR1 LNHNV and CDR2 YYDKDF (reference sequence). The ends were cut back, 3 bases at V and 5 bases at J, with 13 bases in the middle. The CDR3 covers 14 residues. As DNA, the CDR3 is TGTGCCACCAGCAGGGGAGGTGCGGGGGAGACCCAGTACTTC. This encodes CATSRGGAGETQYF.

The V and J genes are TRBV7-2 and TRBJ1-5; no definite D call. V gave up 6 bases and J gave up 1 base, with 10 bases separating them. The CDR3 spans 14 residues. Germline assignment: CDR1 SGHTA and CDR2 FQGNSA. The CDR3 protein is CASRDRKSNQPQHF. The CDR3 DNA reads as TGTGCCAGCAGGGACCGGAAAAGCAATCAGCCCCAGCATTTT.

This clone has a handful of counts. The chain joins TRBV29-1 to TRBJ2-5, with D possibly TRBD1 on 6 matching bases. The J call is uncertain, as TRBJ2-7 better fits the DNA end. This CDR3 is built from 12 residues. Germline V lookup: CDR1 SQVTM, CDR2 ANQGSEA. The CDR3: CSVSGTTYEQYF. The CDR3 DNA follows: TGCAGCGTTTCCGGGACAACATACGAGCAGTACTTC.

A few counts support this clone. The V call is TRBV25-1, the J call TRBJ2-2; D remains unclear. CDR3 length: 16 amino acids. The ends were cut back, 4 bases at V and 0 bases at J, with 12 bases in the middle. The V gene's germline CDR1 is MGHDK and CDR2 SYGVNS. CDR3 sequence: CASSGYGSANTGELFF. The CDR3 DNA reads TGTGCCAGCAGTGGGTACGGCAGTGCGAACACCGGGGAGCTGTTTTTT.

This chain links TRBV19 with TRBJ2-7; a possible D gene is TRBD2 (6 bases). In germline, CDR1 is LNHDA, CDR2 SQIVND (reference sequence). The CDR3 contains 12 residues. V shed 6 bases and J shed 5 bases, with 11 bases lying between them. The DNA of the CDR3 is TGTGCCAGTAGAGAAGGAGGGCACGAGCAGTACTTC. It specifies CASREGGHEQYF.

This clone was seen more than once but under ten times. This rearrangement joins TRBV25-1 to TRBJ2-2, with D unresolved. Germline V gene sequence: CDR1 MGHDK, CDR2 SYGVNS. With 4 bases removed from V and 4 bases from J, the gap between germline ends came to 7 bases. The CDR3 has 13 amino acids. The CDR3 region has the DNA TGTGCCAGCAGTGGTAGGGCCACCGGGGAGCTGTTTTTT. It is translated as CASSGRATGELFF.

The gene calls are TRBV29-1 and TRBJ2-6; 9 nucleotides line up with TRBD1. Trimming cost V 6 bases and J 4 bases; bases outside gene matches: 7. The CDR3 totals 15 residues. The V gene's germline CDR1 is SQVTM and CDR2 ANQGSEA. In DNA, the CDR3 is TGCAGCGTGGGGACAGGGCGAACGGGGGCCAACGTCCTGACTTTC. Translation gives CSVGTGRTGANVLTF.

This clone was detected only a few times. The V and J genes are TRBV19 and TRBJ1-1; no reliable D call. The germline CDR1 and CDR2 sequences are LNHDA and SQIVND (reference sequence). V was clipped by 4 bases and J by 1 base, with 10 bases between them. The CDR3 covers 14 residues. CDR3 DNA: TGTGCCAGTAGTACTGGGCACAGGAACACTGAAGCTTTCTTT. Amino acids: CASSTGHRNTEAFF.

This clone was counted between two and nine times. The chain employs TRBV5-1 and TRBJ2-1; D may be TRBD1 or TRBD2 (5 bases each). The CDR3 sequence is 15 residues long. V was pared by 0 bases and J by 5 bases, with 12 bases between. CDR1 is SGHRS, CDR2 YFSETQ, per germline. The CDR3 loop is CASSLAGTHNNEQFF. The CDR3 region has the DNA TGCGCCAGCAGCTTGGCGGGGACCCATAACAATGAGCAGTTCTTC.

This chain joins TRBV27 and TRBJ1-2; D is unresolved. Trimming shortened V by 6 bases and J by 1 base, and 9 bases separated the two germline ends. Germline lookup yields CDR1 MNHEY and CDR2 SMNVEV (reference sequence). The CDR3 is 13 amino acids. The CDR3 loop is CASSGRLNYGYTF. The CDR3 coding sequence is TGTGCCAGCAGCGGACGGCTTAACTATGGCTACACCTTC.

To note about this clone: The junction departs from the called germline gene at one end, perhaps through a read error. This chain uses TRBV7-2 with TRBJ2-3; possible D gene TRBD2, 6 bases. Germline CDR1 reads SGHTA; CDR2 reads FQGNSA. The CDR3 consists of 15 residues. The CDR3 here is CASSLAVSGTDTQYF. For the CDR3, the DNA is TGTGCCAGCAGTTTAGCGGTCTCCGGCACAGATACGCAGTATTTT.

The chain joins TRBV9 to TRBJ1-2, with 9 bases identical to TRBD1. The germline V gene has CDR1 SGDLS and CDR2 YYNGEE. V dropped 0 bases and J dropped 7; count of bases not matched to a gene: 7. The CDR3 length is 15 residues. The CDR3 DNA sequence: TGTGCCAGCAGCGTAGACCCCGGGACAGGGAGTGGCTACACCTTC. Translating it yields CASSVDPGTGSGYTF.

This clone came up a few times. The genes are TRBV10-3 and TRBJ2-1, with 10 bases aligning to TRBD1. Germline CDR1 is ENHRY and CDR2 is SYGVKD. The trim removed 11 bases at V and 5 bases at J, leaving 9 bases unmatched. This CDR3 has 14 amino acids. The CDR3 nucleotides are TGTGCCGCCCAGGACAGGGGGTTTAACAATGAGCAGTTCTTC. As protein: CAAQDRGFNNEQFF.

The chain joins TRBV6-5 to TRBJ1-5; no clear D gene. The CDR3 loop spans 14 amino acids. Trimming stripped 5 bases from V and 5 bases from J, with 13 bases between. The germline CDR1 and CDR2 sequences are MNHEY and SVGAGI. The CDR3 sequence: CASSPESWYQPQHF. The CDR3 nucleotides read TGTGCCAGCAGTCCTGAGAGTTGGTATCAGCCCCAGCATTTT.

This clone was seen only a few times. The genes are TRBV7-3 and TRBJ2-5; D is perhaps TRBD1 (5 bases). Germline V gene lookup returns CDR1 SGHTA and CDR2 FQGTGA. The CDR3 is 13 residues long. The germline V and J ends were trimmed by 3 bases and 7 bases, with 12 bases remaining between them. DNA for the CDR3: TGTGCCAGCAGCTTCCTCAGGGAAGGGACCCAGTACTTC. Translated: CASSFLREGTQYF.

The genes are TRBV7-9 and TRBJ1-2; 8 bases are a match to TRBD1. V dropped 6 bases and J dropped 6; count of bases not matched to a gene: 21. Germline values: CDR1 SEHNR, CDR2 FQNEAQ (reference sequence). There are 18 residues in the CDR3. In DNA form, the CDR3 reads TGTGCCAGCAGTCTCACCACCAGGTCGCAGGGGGCGCGACATGGCTACACCTTC. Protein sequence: CASSLTTRSQGARHGYTF.

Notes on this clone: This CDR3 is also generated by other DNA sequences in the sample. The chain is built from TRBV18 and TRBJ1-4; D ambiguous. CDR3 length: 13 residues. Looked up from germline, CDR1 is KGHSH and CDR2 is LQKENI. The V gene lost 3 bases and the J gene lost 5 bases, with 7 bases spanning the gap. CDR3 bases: TGTGCCAGCTCACCCGGTCTGAATGAAAAACTGTTTTTT. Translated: CASSPGLNEKLFF.